Sequencing of this TCR beta chain was carried out in a study of blood T cell repertoires in COVID-19. Study-wide context: PBMCs, B-cell-depleted T cells, or T cells were the source of the cDNA or gDNA that made up the material.

The CDR3 length is 14 residues. V lost 2 bases to trimming and J lost 8 bases, with 13 bases between them. CDR1 MNHEY and CDR2 SVGAGI come from the germline V gene. In this sample, this clone turned up a few times. Repertoires were generated with immunoSEQ multiplex PCR, while TCRdb's copy carries only in-frame clones and drops some. This table holds roughly 250,000 clones, approximately 79% found once. The rearrangement joins TRBV6-5 to TRBJ2-1, with D possibly being TRBD2 (6 bases). The sequence came from a woman older than 75 with active or convalescent COVID-19. The sequencing sample was made of peripheral blood. The CDR3 loop reads CASSYRDLSHEQFF. The CDR3 nucleotides are TGTGCCAGCAGTTACCGGGACTTATCCCATGAGCAGTTCTTC.